This TCR beta chain was retrieved from a study of OX40 agonist ivuxolimab in advanced cancers. Only a few counts were recorded for this clone. This CDR3 spans 17 amino acids. The germline CDR1 and CDR2 sequences are SGHNT and YENEEA. Trimming took off 5 bases at V and 0 bases at J, with 16 bases between the two ends. TCRdb keeps only in-frame clones here, not all; method: immunoSEQ multiplex PCR. The table has around 49,000 clones, approximately 87% seen once. The chain uses TRBV11-3 and TRBJ2-2, with a weak D call TRBD1 (5 bases). This receptor was obtained from an adult with an advanced solid tumor such as melanoma, head and neck, liver or kidney cancer. The starting material was CD4+ or CD8+ T cells sorted from blood, obtained in a trial of the OX40 agonist ivuxolimab. The CDR3 region is CASSHPERTPNTGELFF. For the CDR3, the DNA is TGTGCCAGCAGCCACCCGGAAAGGACACCGAACACCGGGGAGCTGTTTTTT. The full variable domain, in which reference TRBV11-3 and TRBJ2-2 provide the parts outside the CDR3, is EAGVVQSPRYKIIEKKQPVAFWCNPISGHNTLYWYLQNLGQGPELLIRYENEEAVDDSQLPKDRFSAERLKGVDSTLKIQPAELGDSAVYLCASSHPERTPNTGELFFGEGSRLTVL.